Following are 30 T cell receptor beta chains from one sample sequenced in a study of regulatory T cells in long-lasting Graves disease. This sample's time point: persistent/refractory GD, antithyroid drugs over 5 years with positive TRAb. RNA extracted from PBMCs served as the sequencing template. Construction of TCR beta libraries relied on iRepertoire HTBI primers and on Arm-PCR targeting CDR3 regions. MiXCR was run by TCRdb on the multiplex PCR reads, yielding one entry per CDR3 protein. Of roughly 400,000 distinct CDR3 sequences listed, approximately 22% are singletons. Sequencing was performed on peripheral blood mononuclear cells (PBMCs), taken when the disease was refractory, from a patient treated with antithyroid drugs. These receptors all stem from a female donor with Graves disease.

The chain has TRBV24-1 and TRBJ2-1; either TRBD1 or TRBD2 may fit D (5 bases each). The CDR3 consists of 13 residues. Between the trimmed V and J ends, which lost 8 bases and 4 bases, there was a span of 11 bases. Germline CDR1 and CDR2: KGHDR and SFDVKD. CDR3 sequence (DNA): TGTGCCACCACGGTGGGGGATTACAATGAGCAGTTCTTC. The encoded protein is CATTVGDYNEQFF.

Of note for this clonotype: A read error is the likely source, as a far larger clone sits one nucleotide away. The chain recombines TRBV6-1 with TRBJ2-2, with D possibly TRBD2 on 5 matching bases. The CDR3 consists of 14 residues. CDR1 and CDR2 from the germline V gene are MNHNS and SASEGT. CDR3 sequence: CASSPLGNTGELSF. The CDR3 DNA is TGTGCCAGCAGCCCCCTCGGAAACACCGGGGAGCTGTCTTTT.

This clonotype was seen at least ten times. The chain links TRBV11-2 to TRBJ2-5; D might be TRBD1 (6 bases). Germline lookup yields CDR1 SGHAT and CDR2 FQNNGV. V was trimmed by 8 bases and J by 1 base, leaving 11 bases between them. The length of the CDR3 is 13 residues. The CDR3 sequence: CASGQGTQETQYF. As DNA, the CDR3 is TGTGCCAGCGGGCAGGGGACCCAAGAGACCCAGTACTTC.

This clonotype showed up many times. The chain is built from TRBV10-3 and TRBJ1-1; no firm D call. This CDR3 has 13 amino acids. Between the trimmed V and J ends, which lost 7 bases and 3 bases, there was a span of 12 bases. Germline CDR1 and CDR2: ENHRY and SYGVKD. The CDR3 bases are TGTGCCATCACAGGAGACCGAGACACTGAAGCTTTCTTT. Its protein is CAITGDRDTEAFF.

This clonotype has a handful of counts. The chain carries TRBV29-1 and TRBJ2-3; D perhaps matches TRBD1 (5 bases). The CDR3 has 18 amino acids. The germline V and J ends were trimmed by 4 bases and 1 base, with 24 bases remaining between them. The V gene's germline CDR1 is SQVTM and CDR2 ANQGSEA. CDR3 coding DNA: TGCAGCGTTGTTCTGGGCGGCAAACAGGCGAAAGGCACAGATACGCAGTATTTT. Its protein product is CSVVLGGKQAKGTDTQYF.

This clonotype has at least ten counts. V usage is TRBV18 and J usage is TRBJ2-7, with no clear D. Germline V gives CDR1 KGHSH, CDR2 LQKENI. The CDR3 runs to 12 residues. The V gene lost 3 bases and the J gene lost 6 bases, with 9 bases spanning the gap. The DNA of the CDR3 is TGTGCCAGCTCACCCCGGGCCCTCGAGCAGTACTTC. It translates to CASSPRALEQYF.

This clonotype was found many times. The genes are TRBV6-5 and TRBJ2-7, with D perhaps assigned TRBD1 or TRBD2 (5 bases each). V lost 2 bases, J lost 1 base, and 9 bases lay in between. The CDR3 consists of 14 residues. CDR1 MNHEY and CDR2 SVGAGI come from the germline V gene. CDR3 nucleotides: TGTGCCAGCAGTTACGGGGACGGTTCCTACGAGCAGTACTTC. Protein sequence: CASSYGDGSYEQYF.

This chain joins TRBV5-1 and TRBJ2-5; 7 bases map to TRBD1. The CDR3 spans 13 residues. After removal of 4 bases from V and 2 bases from J, the junction contained 2 bases not matched to a gene. Germline V gives CDR1 SGHRS, CDR2 YFSETQ. DNA for the CDR3: TGCGCCAGCAGCACGGGACAGCAAGAGACCCAGTACTTC. Translating it yields CASSTGQQETQYF.

The rearrangement links TRBV20-1 to TRBJ1-4, with 8 nucleotides matching TRBD1. The J segment lost 10 bases and the V segment lost 3 bases, leaving 13 bases of the junction unmatched. Per the germline V gene, CDR1 is DFQATT and CDR2 is SNEGSKA (reference sequence). The length of the CDR3 is 15 residues. The CDR3 loop is CSAREITGGGGKLFF. In DNA form, the CDR3 reads TGCAGTGCTAGGGAGATCACAGGGGGAGGTGGAAAACTGTTTTTT.

This chain joins TRBV15 and TRBJ1-2, with TRBD1 identical over 8 bases. The CDR3 loop spans 14 amino acids. Germline V lookup: CDR1 LNHNV, CDR2 YYDKDF (reference sequence). V trimming: 3 bases; J trimming: 4 bases; junction bases outside the gene matches: 4. The CDR3 DNA is TGTGCCACCAGCAGCCCAGGGGGCGGCTATGGCTACACCTTC. Its protein product is CATSSPGGGYGYTF.

This clonotype was recorded at least ten times. This chain links TRBV7-2 with TRBJ2-4, with 7 bases lining up with TRBD2. This CDR3 has 15 residues. Germline-derived CDR1 and CDR2 are SGHTA and FQGNSA. The V gene end was trimmed by 1 base and the J gene end by 3 bases; junction bases not matched to a gene: 3. CDR3 in amino acids: CASSLEAGVKNIQYF. For the CDR3, the DNA is TGTGCCAGCAGCTTAGAGGCGGGAGTCAAAAACATTCAGTACTTC.

The CDR3 DNA is TGCAGTGCTTTGGGGCCAGGCGATGAGCAGTTCTTC. Its protein product is CSALGPGDEQFF. The V and J genes are TRBV20-1 and TRBJ2-1, with a tentative D call TRBD1 (5 bases). Deletions cut 5 bases from V and 8 bases from J, with 13 bases between. CDR1 and CDR2 (germline): DFQATT, SNEGSKA (reference sequence). The CDR3 is 12 amino acids.

This clonotype was seen only a few times. CDR3: CASSFGQTTSGNTIYF. The CDR3 region has the DNA TGTGCCAGCAGCTTTGGGCAGACAACCTCTGGAAACACCATATATTTT. J is TRBJ1-3 and V is TRBV11-2; D is unresolved. The CDR3 spans 16 residues. The germline V gene encodes CDR1 SGHAT and CDR2 FQNNGV. The germline V and J ends were trimmed by 3 bases and 0 bases, with 12 bases remaining between them.

The V call is TRBV5-1, the J call TRBJ1-1; the D is unclear. Germline V gives CDR1 SGHRS, CDR2 YFSETQ. The CDR3 contains 17 residues. The V end was cut by 1 base, the J end by 4 bases, with 20 bases between. CDR3 residues: CASSLKASRGFGTEAFF. CDR3 bases: TGCGCCAGCAGCTTGAAGGCCTCAAGAGGGTTCGGCACTGAAGCTTTCTTT. Together with reference TRBV5-1 and TRBJ1-1, the CDR3 gives the full variable domain: KAGVTQTPRYLIKTRGQQVTLSCSPISGHRSVSWYQQTPGQGLQFLFEYFSETQRNKGNFPGRFSGRQFSNSRSEMNVSTLELGDSALYLCASSLKASRGFGTEAFFGQGTRLTVV.

This clonotype came up a few times. The J gene is TRBJ2-5, the V gene TRBV4-2, with 10 bases that match TRBD2. The CDR3 covers 15 residues. The ends lost 8 bases at V and 4 bases at J; junction bases unmatched: 10. CDR1 is LGHNA, CDR2 YNFKEQ, per germline. The CDR3 loop is CASQPSGRGRETQYF. The CDR3 DNA is TGTGCCAGCCAACCTAGCGGGAGAGGTCGAGAGACCCAGTACTTC.

This clonotype was detected ten times or more. V and J are TRBV28 and TRBJ2-2; a possible D gene is TRBD2 (6 bases). The CDR3 is 14 amino acids. Germline V gene data show CDR1 as MDHEN and CDR2 as SYDVKM. Trimming stripped 4 bases from V and 7 bases from J, with 13 bases between. The CDR3 DNA follows: TGTGCCAGCAGTTCGTCGGGAGCGGTCGGGGAGCTGTTTTTT. Translation gives CASSSSGAVGELFF.

The V gene is TRBV10-1, the J gene TRBJ2-2; 8 bases map to TRBD2. The CDR3 consists of 15 residues. The V gene end was trimmed by 5 bases and the J gene end by 6 bases; junction bases not matched to a gene: 8. Germline CDR1 WNHNN, CDR2 SYGVQD (reference sequence). The CDR3 nucleotides read TGCGCCAGCAGTTCTGGATTGCGGGAGGCCGGGGAGCTGTTTTTT. It yields the protein CASSSGLREAGELFF.

This clonotype has ten or more counts. This chain joins TRBV7-9 and TRBJ2-7; 10 bases match TRBD2. This CDR3 is built from 14 residues. Trimming removed 0 bases from V and 6 bases from J; junction bases left unmatched: 2. Germline-derived CDR1 and CDR2 are SEHNR and FQNEAQ (reference sequence). The CDR3 protein is CASSLALAGVEQYF. CDR3 nucleotides: TGTGCCAGCAGCTTAGCGCTAGCGGGAGTCGAGCAGTACTTC. Filled out from reference TRBV7-9 and TRBJ2-7, the complete variable domain reads DTGVSQNPRHKITKRGQNVTFRCDPISEHNRLYWYRQTLGQGPEFLTYFQNEAQLEKSRLLSDRFSAERPKGSFSTLEIQRTEQGDSAMYLCASSLALAGVEQYFGPGTRLTVT.

The chain has TRBV5-5 and TRBJ2-1, with D possibly matching TRBD1 (6 bases). CDR1 SGHKS and CDR2 YYEKEE come from the germline V gene (reference sequence). The CDR3 extends over 12 amino acids. V lost 5 bases and J 7 bases, leaving 10 bases between the germline ends. CDR3 region: CASRSQGNEQFF. CDR3 sequence (DNA): TGTGCCAGCAGGTCGCAGGGGAATGAGCAGTTCTTC. Together with reference TRBV5-5 and TRBJ2-1, the CDR3 gives the full variable domain: DAGVTQSPTHLIKTRGQQVTLRCSPISGHKSVSWYQQVLGQGPQFIFQYYEKEERGRGNFPDRFSARQFPNYSSELNVNALLLGDSALYLCASRSQGNEQFFGPGTRLTVL.

This clonotype appeared a single time. The rearrangement links TRBV5-5 to TRBJ2-7; D might be TRBD1 (5 bases). The V end lost 4 bases, the J end lost 3 bases, and 17 bases lay between the germline ends. The CDR3 has 15 residues. The V gene's germline CDR1 is SGHKS and CDR2 YYEKEE (reference sequence). CDR3 residues: CASSPDPQGYYEQYF. The CDR3 DNA reads as TGTGCCAGCAGCCCGGACCCTCAGGGCTACTACGAGCAGTACTTC. Full variable domain (remainder filled in from reference TRBV5-5 and TRBJ2-7): DAGVTQSPTHLIKTRGQQVTLRCSPISGHKSVSWYQQVLGQGPQFIFQYYEKEERGRGNFPDRFSARQFPNYSSELNVNALLLGDSALYLCASSPDPQGYYEQYFGPGTRLTVT.

This clonotype was recorded at least ten times. The CDR3 protein is CASSTQAGENTGELFF. CDR3 nucleotides: TGTGCCAGCAGCACACAAGCAGGGGAGAACACCGGGGAGCTGTTTTTT. The J gene is TRBJ2-2, the V gene TRBV6-1, with D perhaps matching TRBD1 (6 bases). Trimming pared 6 bases from V and 1 base from J, leaving 15 bases between. CDR1 and CDR2 (germline): MNHNS, SASEGT. This CDR3 has 16 amino acids.

This clonotype is a singleton in its sample. This chain uses TRBV14 with TRBJ2-7, with no clear D. Trimming removed 4 bases from V and 5 bases from J, with 9 bases in between. In germline, CDR1 is SGHDN, CDR2 FVKESK. The CDR3 is 12 residues long. The CDR3 region is CASSRSFNEQYF. CDR3 coding DNA: TGTGCCAGCAGCCGTAGTTTCAACGAGCAGTACTTC. Drawing the rest from reference TRBV14 and TRBJ2-7, the complete variable domain is EAGVTQFPSHSVIEKGQTVTLRCDPISGHDNLYWYRRVMGKEIKFLLHFVKESKQDESGMPNNRFLAERTGGTYSTLKVQPAELEDSGVYFCASSRSFNEQYFGPGTRLTVT.

This clonotype was seen at least ten times. The chain joins TRBV12-3 or TRBV12-4 to TRBJ2-7; the match to TRBD2 covers 8 bases. The V and J ends lost 5 bases and 2 bases, in that order; junction bases with no gene match: 5. The CDR3 length is 14 residues. The CDR3 loop reads CASSPPGRAYEQYF. CDR3 coding DNA: TGTGCCAGCAGTCCCCCCGGGAGGGCCTACGAGCAGTACTTC.

This clonotype was recorded many times. This chain connects TRBV6-1 to TRBJ2-7; TRBD1 agrees at 10 bases. CDR1 MNHNS and CDR2 SASEGT come from the germline V gene. The CDR3 is made up of 15 amino acids. V was pared by 6 bases and J by 3 bases, with 8 bases of the junction left unmatched. The CDR3 loop is CASRPGTGDRYEQYF. The DNA for the CDR3 is TGTGCCAGCAGACCCGGGACAGGGGATCGCTACGAGCAGTACTTC.

The chain employs TRBV29-1 and TRBJ1-5; D might be TRBD1 (5 bases). CDR1 is SQVTM and CDR2 is ANQGSEA in the germline V gene. This CDR3 region has 13 residues. Trimming removed 6 bases at V and 6 bases at J, with 15 bases between. The CDR3, as DNA: TGCAGCGTCAACACAGGCAAGGGTCAGCCCCAGCATTTT. Its translation: CSVNTGKGQPQHF.

The chain is built from TRBV9 and TRBJ2-1; possibly TRBD2 for D (6 bases). This CDR3 is 15 amino acids long. Germline V gene data show CDR1 as SGDLS and CDR2 as YYNGEE. Trimming took off 0 bases at V and 1 base at J, with 8 bases between the two ends. The CDR3 bases are TGTGCCAGCAGCGTAGGTCGGGAGTCCTACAATGAGCAGTTCTTC. Its protein product is CASSVGRESYNEQFF.

The table lists this clonotype with a count of one. This sequence is one base from a far larger clone and is likely a read error. The chain links TRBV6-2 or TRBV6-3 to TRBJ2-5; TRBD2 aligns across 7 bases. This CDR3 spans 15 amino acids. With V trimmed by 5 bases and J by 5 bases, 11 bases remained unmatched. CDR1 is MNHEY, CDR2 SVGEGT, per germline. CDR3 sequence reads: CASSKAPAGTETQYF. The CDR3 region has the DNA TGTGCCAGCAGTAAAGCGCCAGCGGGAACGGAGACCCAGTACTTC.

In its sample, this clonotype was seen a few times. The genes are TRBV4-1 and TRBJ2-4; TRBD2 might be the D (5 bases). The CDR3 length is 14 residues. Trimming shortened V by 2 bases and J by 8 bases, and 13 bases separated the two germline ends. Germline CDR1 reads MGHRA; CDR2 reads YSYEKL. The CDR3 nucleotides read TGCGCCAGCAGCCAACCCCTACGGGATTACATTCAGTACTTC. Its translation: CASSQPLRDYIQYF.

This clonotype was observed at least ten times. This chain links TRBV2 with TRBJ1-5; weak D call: TRBD1 (5 bases). Trimming shortened V by 7 bases and J by 0 bases, and 13 bases separated the two germline ends. The length of the CDR3 is 15 residues. Germline values: CDR1 SNHLY, CDR2 FYNNEI. The CDR3 bases are TGTGCCAGCAAACCCCGGGGCTATAGCAATCAGCCCCAGCATTTT. It codes for CASKPRGYSNQPQHF.

This clonotype was seen a handful of times. This sequence joins TRBV19 and TRBJ1-5; D may be TRBD1 (6 bases). The CDR3 has 15 residues. V was shortened by 7 bases and J by 1 base, with 14 bases between the two germline ends. Germline V gene lookup returns CDR1 LNHDA and CDR2 SQIVND (reference sequence). The CDR3 bases are TGTGCCAGTAAGCGGGACACCATGAGCAATCAGCCCCAGCATTTT. It codes for CASKRDTMSNQPQHF.